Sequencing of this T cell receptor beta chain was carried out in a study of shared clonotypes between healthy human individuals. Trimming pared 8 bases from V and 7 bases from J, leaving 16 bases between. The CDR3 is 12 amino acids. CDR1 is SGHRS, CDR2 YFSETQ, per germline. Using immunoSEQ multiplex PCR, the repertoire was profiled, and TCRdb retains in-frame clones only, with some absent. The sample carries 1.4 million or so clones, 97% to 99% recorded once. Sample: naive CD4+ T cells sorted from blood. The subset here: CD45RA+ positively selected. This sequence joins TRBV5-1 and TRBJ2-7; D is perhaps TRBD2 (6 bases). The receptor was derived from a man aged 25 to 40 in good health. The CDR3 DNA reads TGCGCCAGGCCCAGGGCGGGGTTAGAGCAGTACTTC. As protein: CARPRAGLEQYF.